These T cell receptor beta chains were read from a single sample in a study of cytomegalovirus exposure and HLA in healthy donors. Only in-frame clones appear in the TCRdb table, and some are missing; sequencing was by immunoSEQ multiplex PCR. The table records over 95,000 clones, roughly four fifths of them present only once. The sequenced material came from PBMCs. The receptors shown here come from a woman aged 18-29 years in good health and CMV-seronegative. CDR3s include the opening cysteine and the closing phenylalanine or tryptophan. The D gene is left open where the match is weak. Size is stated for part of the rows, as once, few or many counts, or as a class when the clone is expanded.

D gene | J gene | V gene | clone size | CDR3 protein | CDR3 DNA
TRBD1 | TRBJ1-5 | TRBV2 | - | CASRGDRGGNQPQHF | TGTGCCAGCAGGGGGGACAGGGGTGGCAATCAGCCCCAGCATTTT
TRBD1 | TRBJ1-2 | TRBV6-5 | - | CASSGQGNYGYTF | TGTGCCAGCAGTGGACAGGGAAACTATGGCTACACCTTC
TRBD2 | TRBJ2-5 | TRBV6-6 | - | CASRQRGGGETQYF | TGTGCCAGCAGGCAACGGGGGGGTGGCGAGACCCAGTACTTC
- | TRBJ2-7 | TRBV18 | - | CASSPLAGPRGYEQYF | TGTGCCAGCTCACCACTTGCGGGACCAAGGGGCTACGAGCAGTACTTC
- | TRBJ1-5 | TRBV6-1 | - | CASSGHRVNQPQHF | TGTGCCAGCAGTGGACACAGGGTCAATCAGCCCCAGCATTTT
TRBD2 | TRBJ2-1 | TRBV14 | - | CASSPPGLAGNEQFF | TGTGCCAGCAGCCCTCCGGGACTAGCGGGTAATGAGCAGTTCTTC
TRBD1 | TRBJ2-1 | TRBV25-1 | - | CASSARTGTDGYNEQFF | TGTGCCAGCAGTGCACGCACCGGGACAGACGGGTACAATGAGCAGTTCTTC
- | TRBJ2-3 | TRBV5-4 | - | CASSFNEPTRSFGTDTQYF | TGTGCCAGCAGCTTCAACGAGCCGACTAGATCCTTCGGCACAGATACGCAGTATTTT
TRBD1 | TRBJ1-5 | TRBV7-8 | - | CASSYSLTGENQPQHF | TGTGCCAGCAGCTACAGCCTGACAGGGGAAAATCAGCCCCAGCATTTT
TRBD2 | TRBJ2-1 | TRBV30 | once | CAWSGGLGTSGGGNEQFF | TGTGCCTGGAGTGGGGGATTAGGGACTAGCGGGGGTGGTAATGAGCAGTTCTTC
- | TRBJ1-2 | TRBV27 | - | CASRTWGEYGYTF | TGTGCCAGCAGAACTTGGGGAGAATATGGCTACACCTTC
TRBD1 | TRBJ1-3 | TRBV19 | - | CASSQDRGTNTIYF | TGTGCCAGTAGCCAGGACAGGGGGACGAACACCATATATTTT
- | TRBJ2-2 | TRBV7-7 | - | CASSLGTGNTGELFF | TGTGCTAGCAGCTTAGGTACAGGGAACACCGGGGAGCTGTTTTTT
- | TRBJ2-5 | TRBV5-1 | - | CASMLQYQETQYF | TGCGCCAGCATGTTACAGTACCAAGAGACCCAGTACTTC
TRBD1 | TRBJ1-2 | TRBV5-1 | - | CASSLIQGANYGYTF | TGCGCCAGCAGCTTGATTCAGGGGGCGAACTATGGCTACACCTTC
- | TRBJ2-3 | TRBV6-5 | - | CASSKGVTQYF | TGTGCCAGCTCCAAAGGGGTTACGCAGTATTTT
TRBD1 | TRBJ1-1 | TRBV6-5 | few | CASSLATGTVNTEAFF | TGTGCCAGCAGTTTAGCTACCGGGACAGTGAACACTGAAGCTTTCTTT
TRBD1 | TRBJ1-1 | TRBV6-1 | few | CASNRGDTEAFF | TGTGCCAGCAACAGGGGTGACACTGAAGCTTTCTTT
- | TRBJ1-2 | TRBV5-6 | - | CASSFRLSLLYYGYTF | TGTGCCAGCAGCTTCCGACTTTCACTCCTTTATTATGGCTACACCTTC
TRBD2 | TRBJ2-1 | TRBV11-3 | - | CASSFFPPFSGGSPREFF | TGTGCCAGCAGCTTTTTCCCACCATTTAGCGGGGGCTCACCTAGGGAGTTCTTC
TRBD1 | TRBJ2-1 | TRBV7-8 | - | CASSLVRGPIFGEQFF | TGTGCCAGCAGCTTAGTTAGGGGGCCGATTTTTGGTGAGCAGTTCTTC
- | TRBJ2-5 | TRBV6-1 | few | CASSEGHQETQYF | TGTGCCAGCAGTGAAGGACATCAAGAGACCCAGTACTTC
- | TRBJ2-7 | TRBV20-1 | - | CSAATVYEQYF | TGCAGTGCCGCGACAGTTTACGAGCAGTACTTC
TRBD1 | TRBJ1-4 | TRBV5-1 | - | CASSLGDRKGREKLFF | TGCGCCAGCAGCTTGGGGGACAGGAAAGGAAGAGAAAAACTGTTTTTT
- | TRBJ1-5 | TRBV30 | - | CAWSTSGGFNQPQHF | TGTGCCTGGAGCACCTCGGGTGGGTTTAATCAGCCCCAGCATTTT
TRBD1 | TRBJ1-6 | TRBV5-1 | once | CASSPGLGTVSSYNSPLHF | TGCGCCAGCAGCCCGGGTCTGGGGACAGTTAGCTCCTATAATTCACCCCTCCACTTT
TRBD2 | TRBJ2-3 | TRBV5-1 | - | CASSLGLAVTDTQYF | TGCGCCAGCAGCTTGGGACTAGCGGTCACAGATACGCAGTATTTT
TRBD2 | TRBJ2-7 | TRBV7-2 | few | CASSSIAGAGYEQYF | TGTGCCAGCAGCTCAATAGCGGGAGCGGGCTACGAGCAGTACTTC
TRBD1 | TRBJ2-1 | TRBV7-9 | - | CASDKQRTGQNRGEQFF | TGTGCCAGCGATAAACAGAGGACAGGGCAAAATAGAGGTGAGCAGTTCTTC
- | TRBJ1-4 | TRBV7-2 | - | CASSLPGEKLFF | TGTGCCAGCAGCTTACCAGGTGAAAAACTGTTTTTT
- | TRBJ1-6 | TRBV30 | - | CAWSTRLSPLHF | TGTGCCTGGAGCACGCGGTTATCACCCCTCCACTTT
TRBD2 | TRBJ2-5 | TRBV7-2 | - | CASSSLAGGARGETQYF | TGTGCCAGCAGCTCACTAGCGGGAGGGGCGAGGGGAGAGACCCAGTACTTC
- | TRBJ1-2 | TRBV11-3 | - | CASSPDRTYGYTF | TGTGCCAGCAGTCCCGACAGGACGTATGGCTACACCTTC
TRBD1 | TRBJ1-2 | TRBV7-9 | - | CASSRGQGGYGYTF | TGTGCCAGCAGCCGGGGACAGGGGGGCTATGGCTACACCTTC
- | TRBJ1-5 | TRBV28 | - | CASGPYEGSNQPQHF | TGTGCCAGCGGACCGTATGAGGGTAGCAATCAGCCCCAGCATTTT
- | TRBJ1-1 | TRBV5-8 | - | CASTWERGTEAFF | TGTGCCAGCACTTGGGAGAGGGGGACTGAAGCTTTCTTT
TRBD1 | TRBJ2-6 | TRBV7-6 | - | CASSLGQTGANVLTF | TGTGCCAGCAGCTTGGGACAGACTGGGGCCAACGTCCTGACTTTC
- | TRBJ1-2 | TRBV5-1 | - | CASSVDSNYGYTF | TGCGCCAGCAGCGTAGACAGTAACTATGGCTACACCTTC
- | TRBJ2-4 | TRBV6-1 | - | CATARGGSKNIQYF | TGTGCCACCGCAAGGGGAGGATCCAAAAACATTCAGTACTTC
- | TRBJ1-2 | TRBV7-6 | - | CASSIQGYGYTF | TGTGCCAGCAGCATCCAGGGTTATGGCTACACCTTC
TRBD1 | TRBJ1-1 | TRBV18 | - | CASSSSRETGAFF | TGTGCCAGCTCCTCATCCAGGGAGACAGGGGCTTTCTTT
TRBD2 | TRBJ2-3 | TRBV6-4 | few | CASSGGRAGDTQYF | TGTGCCAGCAGTGGCGGGAGGGCCGGAGATACGCAGTATTTT
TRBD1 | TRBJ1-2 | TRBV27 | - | CASSPLTGISYGYTF | TGTGCCAGCAGTCCCTTGACAGGGATTAGCTATGGCTACACCTTC
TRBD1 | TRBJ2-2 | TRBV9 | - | CASSVVQGRYTMTGELFF | TGTGCCAGCAGCGTAGTACAGGGGCGATACACGATGACCGGGGAGCTGTTTTTT
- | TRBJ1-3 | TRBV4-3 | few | CASSQEGLSGNTIYF | TGCGCCAGCAGCCAAGAGGGACTTTCTGGAAACACCATATATTTT
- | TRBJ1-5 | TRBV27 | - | CASSPIPGGALNQPQHF | TGTGCCAGCAGTCCCATACCCGGGGGAGCCCTCAATCAGCCCCAGCATTTT
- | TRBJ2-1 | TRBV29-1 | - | CSVEDSAGADNEQFF | TGCAGCGTTGAAGATTCGGCAGGGGCGGACAATGAGCAGTTCTTC
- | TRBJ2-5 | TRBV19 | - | CASRRRGQETQYF | TGTGCCAGTAGACGGAGGGGCCAAGAGACCCAGTACTTC